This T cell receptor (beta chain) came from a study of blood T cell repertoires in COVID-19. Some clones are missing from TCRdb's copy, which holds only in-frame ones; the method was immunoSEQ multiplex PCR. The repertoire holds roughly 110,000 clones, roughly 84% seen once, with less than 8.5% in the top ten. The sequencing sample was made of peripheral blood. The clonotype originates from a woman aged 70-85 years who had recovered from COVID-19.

This chain's CDR3 is CASSFSYTEAFF. In DNA form, the CDR3 reads TGTGCCAGCAGTTTCAGTTACACTGAAGCTTTCTTT. The chain couples TRBV12-3 or TRBV12-4 to TRBJ1-1, with D uncertain. Between the trimmed V and J ends, which lost 3 bases and 3 bases, there was a span of 5 bases. CDR3 size: 12 residues.